This TCR beta chain was captured by sequencing in a study of blood T cell repertoires in COVID-19. For the study at large: Samples of COVID-19 (acute and convalescent) were obtained from the United States, Italy and Spain. Sample material is recorded as cDNA or gDNA derived from T cells, B-cell-depleted T cells, or PBMCs.

This table comes from immunoSEQ multiplex PCR, and its TCRdb copy is limited to in-frame clones, with some not included. This table holds 400,000 to 550,000 clones, about 89% found once. This clone was detected once. CDR1 SGHKS and CDR2 YYEKEE come from the germline V gene (reference sequence). The germline V and J ends were trimmed by 1 base and 2 bases, with 6 bases remaining between them. The CDR3 runs 13 residues. The sample comprised peripheral blood. This TCR was recovered from a woman under 40 with acute or convalescent COVID-19. The chain employs TRBV5-5 and TRBJ2-5; D call uncertain. CDR3 sequence reads: CASSLIHQETQYF. The CDR3 DNA reads as TGTGCCAGCAGCTTGATACATCAAGAGACCCAGTACTTC.